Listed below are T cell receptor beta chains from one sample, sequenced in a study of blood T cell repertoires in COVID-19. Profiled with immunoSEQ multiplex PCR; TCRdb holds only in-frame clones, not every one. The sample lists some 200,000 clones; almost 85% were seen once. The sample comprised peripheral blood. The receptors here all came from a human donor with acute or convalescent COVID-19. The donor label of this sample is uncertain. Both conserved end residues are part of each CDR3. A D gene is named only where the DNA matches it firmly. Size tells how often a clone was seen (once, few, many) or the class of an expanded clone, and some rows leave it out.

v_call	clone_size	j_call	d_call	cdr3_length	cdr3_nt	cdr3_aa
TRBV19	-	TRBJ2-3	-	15	TGTGCCAGTAAACGGGGGTTCGCTAGCACAGATACGCAGTATTTT	CASKRGFASTDTQYF
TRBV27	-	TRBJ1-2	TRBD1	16	TGTGCCAGCAGTCCCTGGACAGGGCGGCCGAACTATGGCTACACCTTC	CASSPWTGRPNYGYTF
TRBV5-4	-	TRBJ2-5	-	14	TGTGCCAGCACCGCGGGGACAGCTCAAGAGACCCAGTACTTC	CASTAGTAQETQYF
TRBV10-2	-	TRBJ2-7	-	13	TGCGCCAGCTCGCCTACGTGGTACTACGAGCAGTACTTC	CASSPTWYYEQYF
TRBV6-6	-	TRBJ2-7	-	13	TGTGCCAGCAGTTCCGGACTTACCTACGAGCAGTACTTC	CASSSGLTYEQYF
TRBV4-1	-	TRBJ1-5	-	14	TGCGCCAGCAGCCAAGCAGGGTTCAATCAGCCCCAGCATTTT	CASSQAGFNQPQHF
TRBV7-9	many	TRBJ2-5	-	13	TGTGCCAGCAGCTTATATCCTGAGGAGACCCAGTACTTC	CASSLYPEETQYF
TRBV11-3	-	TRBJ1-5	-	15	TGTGCCAGCAGCTTCACCCCCCTTCGAGATCAGCCCCAGCATTTT	CASSFTPLRDQPQHF
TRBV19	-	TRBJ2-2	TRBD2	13	TGTGCCACGGGAGGCCAGGTCACCGGGGAGCTGTTTTTT	CATGGQVTGELFF
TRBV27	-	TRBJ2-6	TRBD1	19	TGTGCCAGCAGTTTATCGGGACAGGGGGTTCGCTCTGGGGCCAACGTCCTGACTTTC	CASSLSGQGVRSGANVLTF
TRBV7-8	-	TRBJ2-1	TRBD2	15	TGTGCCAGCAGCCAAGGACTAGCGGGATACAATGAGCAGTTCTTC	CASSQGLAGYNEQFF
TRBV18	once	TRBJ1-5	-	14	TGTGCCAGCTTAGAGGGTGGAAGCAATCAGCCCCAGCATTTT	CASLEGGSNQPQHF
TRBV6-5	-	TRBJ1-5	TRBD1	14	TGTGCCAGCAGTCCCCGGGACAGGGGGCGCAGCCAGCATTTT	CASSPRDRGRSQHF
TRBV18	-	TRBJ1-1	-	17	TGTGCCAGCTCATCCCTTGTGGCCACAGGGAGTGTCACTGAAGCTTTCTTT	CASSSLVATGSVTEAFF
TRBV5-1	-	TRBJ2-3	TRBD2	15	TGCGCCAGCAGTAAACTAGCGGGAGATCGAGATACGCAGTATTTT	CASSKLAGDRDTQYF
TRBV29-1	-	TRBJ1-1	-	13	TGCAGCGCCGAGGCGCGGGGGAACACTGAAGCTTTCTTT	CSAEARGNTEAFF
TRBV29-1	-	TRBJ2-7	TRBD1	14	TGCAGCGTTGGGGACAGGCCTCACTCCTACGAGCAGTACTTC	CSVGDRPHSYEQYF
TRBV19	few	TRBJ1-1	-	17	TGTGCCACTCAAATCAGGAGGAGATTCCCACCGAACACTGAAGCTTTCTTT	CATQIRRRFPPNTEAFF
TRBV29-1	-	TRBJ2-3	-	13	TGCAGCGTTCCATCACCGGGGGCAGATACGCAGTATTTT	CSVPSPGADTQYF
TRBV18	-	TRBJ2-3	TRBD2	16	TGTGCCAGCTCACCACCACCGGGAGGTAGGGCAGATACGCAGTATTTT	CASSPPPGGRADTQYF
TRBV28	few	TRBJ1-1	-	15	TGTGCCAGCAGTGGCTTCGACAGTATGAACACTGAAGCTTTCTTT	CASSGFDSMNTEAFF
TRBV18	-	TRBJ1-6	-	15	TGTGCCAGCTCCCCAGGGAGCTCCTATAATTCACCCCTCCACTTT	CASSPGSSYNSPLHF
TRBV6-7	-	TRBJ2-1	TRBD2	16	TGTGCCAGCAGTTACTCAGGAGCGGGAGGCTACAATGAGCAGTTCTTC	CASSYSGAGGYNEQFF
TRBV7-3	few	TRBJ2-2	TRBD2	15	TGTGCCAGCAGCCTCGGGACTAGCGGGACCGGGGAGCTGTTTTTT	CASSLGTSGTGELFF
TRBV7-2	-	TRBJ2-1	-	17	TGTGCCAGCAGAAAAGGTCCCCTCTCGCGGGAAGGTAATGAGCAGTTCTTC	CASRKGPLSREGNEQFF
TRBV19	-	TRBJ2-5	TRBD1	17	TGTGCCAGTAGTACCCTGGACAGGTGGGGCCGTCAAGAGACCCAGTACTTC	CASSTLDRWGRQETQYF
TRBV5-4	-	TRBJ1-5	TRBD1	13	TGTGCCAGCAGCTTGGCAGGGGGACAGCCCCAGCATTTT	CASSLAGGQPQHF
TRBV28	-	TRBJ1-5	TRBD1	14	TGTGCCAGCAGTACCCGACAGGGGTGGCAGCCCCAGCATTTT	CASSTRQGWQPQHF
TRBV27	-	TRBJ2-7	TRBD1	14	TGTGCCAGCAGTTTACGGCAGACAGGGGGCGAGCAGTACTTC	CASSLRQTGGEQYF
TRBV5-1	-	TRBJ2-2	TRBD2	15	TGCGCCAGCAGACTAGCGGGAGGGAGCACCGGGGAGCTGTTTTTT	CASRLAGGSTGELFF
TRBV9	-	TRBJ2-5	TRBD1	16	TGTGCCAGCAGCGTAGGGAACAGGGGTCATTTAGAGACCCAGTACTTC	CASSVGNRGHLETQYF
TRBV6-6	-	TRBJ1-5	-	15	TGTGCCAGCAGTAAACAGGGAGAAGGCAATCAGCCCCAGCATTTT	CASSKQGEGNQPQHF
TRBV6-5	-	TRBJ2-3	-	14	TGTGCCAGCAGTCCAGGGCCCGGCACAGATACGCAGTATTTT	CASSPGPGTDTQYF
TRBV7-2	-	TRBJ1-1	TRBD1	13	TGTGCCAGCACCTTCACAGGGGACACTGAAGCTTTCTTT	CASTFTGDTEAFF
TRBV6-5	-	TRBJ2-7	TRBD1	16	TGTGCCAGCAGTTACTACGGGACAGAGAGCTCCTACGAGCAGTACTTC	CASSYYGTESSYEQYF
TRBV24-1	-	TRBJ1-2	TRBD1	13	TGTGCCACCAGTCGGGGACAGACCTATGGCTACACCTTC	CATSRGQTYGYTF
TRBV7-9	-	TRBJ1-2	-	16	TGTGCCAGCAGTCGCGCTGGGGGGGCGCGGGGGCATGGCTACACCTTC	CASSRAGGARGHGYTF
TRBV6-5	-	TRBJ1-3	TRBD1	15	TGTGCCAGCAGTAGAGAGACAGGGCAACGAAACACCATATATTTT	CASSRETGQRNTIYF
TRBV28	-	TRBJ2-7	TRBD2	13	TGTGCCAGCAGGACTAGCGGGAGGGGTCTCTGCCACTTC	CASRTSGRGLCHF
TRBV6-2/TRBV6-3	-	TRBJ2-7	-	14	TGTGCCAGCAGTTACCTCAGGGGATTGGGTGAGCAGTACTTC	CASSYLRGLGEQYF
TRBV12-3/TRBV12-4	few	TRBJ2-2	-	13	TGTGCCAGCAAAGACACGGCTCCCGGGGAGCTGTTTTTT	CASKDTAPGELFF